This T cell receptor (beta chain) originates from a study of cytomegalovirus exposure and HLA in healthy donors. Study-level points and caveats: There were a few CMV-associated chains whose specificity for CMV antigens was confirmed in vitro. Earlier results showed most TCR beta V segments being productive about 87% or about 30% of the time.

Amplification used 60 Vbeta primers and 13 Jbeta primers. The data were produced by immunoSEQ multiplex PCR, yet TCRdb's version contains in-frame clones alone and is incomplete. The profile shows over 150,000 clones, roughly four fifths of them singletons. Of note for this clone: Antigen: not known.

Germline V gene sequence: CDR1 ENHRY, CDR2 SYGVKD. V trimming: 10 bases; J trimming: 0 bases; junction bases outside the gene matches: 6. CDR3 size: 13 residues. The sample taken for sequencing was PBMCs. This clonotype was obtained from a man aged 50-60 years in good health and CMV-seropositive. This chain connects TRBV10-3 to TRBJ2-7, with 7 nucleotides matching TRBD1. CDR3 in amino acids: CANARDSSYEQYF. CDR3 DNA sequence: TGTGCCAACGCCCGGGACAGCTCCTACGAGCAGTACTTC.